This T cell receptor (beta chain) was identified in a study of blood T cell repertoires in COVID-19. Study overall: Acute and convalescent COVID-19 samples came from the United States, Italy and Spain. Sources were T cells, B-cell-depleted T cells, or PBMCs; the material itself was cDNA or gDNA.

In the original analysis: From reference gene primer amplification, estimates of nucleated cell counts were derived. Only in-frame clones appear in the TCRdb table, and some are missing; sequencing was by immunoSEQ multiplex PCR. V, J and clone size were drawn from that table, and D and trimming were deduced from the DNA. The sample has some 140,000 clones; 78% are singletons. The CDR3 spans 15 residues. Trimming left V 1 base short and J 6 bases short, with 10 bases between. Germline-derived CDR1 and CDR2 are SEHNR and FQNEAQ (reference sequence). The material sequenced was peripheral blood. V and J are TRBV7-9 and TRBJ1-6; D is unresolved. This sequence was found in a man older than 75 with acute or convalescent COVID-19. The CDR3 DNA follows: TGTGCCAGCAGCTTAGAGCAGGCTGCTAATTCACCCCTCCACTTT. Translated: CASSLEQAANSPLHF. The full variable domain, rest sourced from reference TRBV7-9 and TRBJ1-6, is DTGVSQNPRHKITKRGQNVTFRCDPISEHNRLYWYRQTLGQGPEFLTYFQNEAQLEKSRLLSDRFSAERPKGSFSTLEIQRTEQGDSAMYLCASSLEQAANSPLHFGNGTRLTVT.